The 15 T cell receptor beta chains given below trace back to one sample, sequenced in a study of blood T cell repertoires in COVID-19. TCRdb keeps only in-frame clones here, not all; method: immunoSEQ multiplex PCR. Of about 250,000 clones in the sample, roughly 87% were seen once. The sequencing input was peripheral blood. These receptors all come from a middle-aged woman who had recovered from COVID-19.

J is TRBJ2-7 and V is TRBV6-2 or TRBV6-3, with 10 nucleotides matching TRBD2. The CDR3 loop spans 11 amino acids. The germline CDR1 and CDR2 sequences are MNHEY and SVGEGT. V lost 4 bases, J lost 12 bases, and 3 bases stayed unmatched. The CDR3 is CASSSSGSMYV. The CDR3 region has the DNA TGTGCCAGCAGTTCTAGCGGGAGCATGTACGTC.

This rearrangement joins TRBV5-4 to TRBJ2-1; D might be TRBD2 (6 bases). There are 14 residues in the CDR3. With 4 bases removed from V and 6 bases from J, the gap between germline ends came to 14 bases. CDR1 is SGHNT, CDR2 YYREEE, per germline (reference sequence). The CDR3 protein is CASSLKAGPNEQFF. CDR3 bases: TGTGCCAGCAGCCTGAAGGCGGGACCCAATGAGCAGTTCTTC.

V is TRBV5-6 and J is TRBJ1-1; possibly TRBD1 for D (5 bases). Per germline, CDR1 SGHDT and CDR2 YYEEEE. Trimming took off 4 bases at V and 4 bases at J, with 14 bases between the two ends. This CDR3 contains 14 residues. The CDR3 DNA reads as TGTGCCAGCAGCCGTCTGGGGGGGAGCACTGAAGCTTTCTTT. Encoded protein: CASSRLGGSTEAFF.

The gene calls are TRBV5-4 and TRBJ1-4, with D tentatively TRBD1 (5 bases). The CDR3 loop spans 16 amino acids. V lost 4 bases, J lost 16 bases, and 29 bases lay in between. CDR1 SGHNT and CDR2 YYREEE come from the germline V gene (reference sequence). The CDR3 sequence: CASSLGGIITNEGAFF. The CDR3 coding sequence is TGTGCCAGCAGCCTTGGAGGGATTATTACCAATGAAGGGGCGTTTTTT.

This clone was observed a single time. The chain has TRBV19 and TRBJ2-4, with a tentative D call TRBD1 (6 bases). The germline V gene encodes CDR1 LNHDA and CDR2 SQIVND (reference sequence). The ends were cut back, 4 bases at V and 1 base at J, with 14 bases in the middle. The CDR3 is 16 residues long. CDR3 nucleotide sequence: TGTGCCAGTAGTAACCAGGGGATCGAGGCCAAAAACATTCAGTACTTC. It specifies CASSNQGIEAKNIQYF.

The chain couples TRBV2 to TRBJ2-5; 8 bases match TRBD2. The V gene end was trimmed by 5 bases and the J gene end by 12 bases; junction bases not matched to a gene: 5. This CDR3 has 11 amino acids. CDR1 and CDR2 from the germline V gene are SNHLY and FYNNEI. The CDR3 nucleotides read TGTGCCAGCAGTTCCGGGACTAGAAAGTACTTC. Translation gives CASSSGTRKYF.

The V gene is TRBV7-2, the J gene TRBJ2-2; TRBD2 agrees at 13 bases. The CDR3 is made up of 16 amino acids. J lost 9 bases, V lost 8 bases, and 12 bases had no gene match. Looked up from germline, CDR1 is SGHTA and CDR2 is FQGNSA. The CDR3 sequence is CASHAGGTSGTRELFF. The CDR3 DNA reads TGTGCCAGCCACGCGGGGGGGACTAGCGGGACCCGGGAGCTGTTTTTT.

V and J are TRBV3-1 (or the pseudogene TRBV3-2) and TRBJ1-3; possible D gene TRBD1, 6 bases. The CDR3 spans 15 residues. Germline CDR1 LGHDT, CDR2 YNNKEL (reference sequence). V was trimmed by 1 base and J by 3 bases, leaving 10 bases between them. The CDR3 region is CASSQVGQFGNTIYF. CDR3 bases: TGTGCCAGCAGCCAAGTTGGACAGTTTGGAAACACCATATATTTT.

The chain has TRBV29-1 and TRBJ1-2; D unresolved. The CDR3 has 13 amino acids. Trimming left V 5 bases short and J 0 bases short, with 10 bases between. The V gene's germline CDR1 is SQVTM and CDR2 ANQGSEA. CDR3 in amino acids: CSVRPEANYGYTF. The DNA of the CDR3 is TGCAGCGTTCGTCCAGAGGCTAACTATGGCTACACCTTC.

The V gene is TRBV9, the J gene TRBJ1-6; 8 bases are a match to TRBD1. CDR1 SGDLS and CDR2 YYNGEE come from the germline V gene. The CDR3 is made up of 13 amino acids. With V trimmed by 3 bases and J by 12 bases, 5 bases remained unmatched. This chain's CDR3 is CASSDWTGQPLHF. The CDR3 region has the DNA TGTGCCAGCAGCGACTGGACAGGGCAACCCCTCCACTTT.

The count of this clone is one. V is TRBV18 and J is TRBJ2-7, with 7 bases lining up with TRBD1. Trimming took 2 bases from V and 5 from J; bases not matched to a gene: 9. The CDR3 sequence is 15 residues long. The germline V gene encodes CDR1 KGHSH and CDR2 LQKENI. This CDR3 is CASSPGDRVPHEQYF. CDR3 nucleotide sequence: TGTGCCAGCTCACCAGGGGACAGAGTCCCTCACGAGCAGTACTTC.

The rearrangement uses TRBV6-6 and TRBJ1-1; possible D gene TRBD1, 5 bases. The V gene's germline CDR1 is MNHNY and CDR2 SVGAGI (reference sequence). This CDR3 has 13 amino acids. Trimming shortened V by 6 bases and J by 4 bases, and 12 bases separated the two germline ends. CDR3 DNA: TGTGCCAGCAGCTACCCCGGGGGCACTGAAGCTTTCTTT. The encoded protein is CASSYPGGTEAFF.

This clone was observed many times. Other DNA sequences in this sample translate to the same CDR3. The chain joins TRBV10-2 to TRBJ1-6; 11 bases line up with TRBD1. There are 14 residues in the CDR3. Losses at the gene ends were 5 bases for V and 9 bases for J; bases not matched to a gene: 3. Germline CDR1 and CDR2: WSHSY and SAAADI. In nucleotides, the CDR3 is TGCGCCAGCAGTCCGGGACAGGGGGGTTCACCCCTCCACTTT. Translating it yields CASSPGQGGSPLHF.

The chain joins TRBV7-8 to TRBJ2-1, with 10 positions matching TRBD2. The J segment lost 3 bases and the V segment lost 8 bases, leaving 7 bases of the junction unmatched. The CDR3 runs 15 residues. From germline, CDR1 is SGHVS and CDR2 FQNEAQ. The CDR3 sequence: CASVQREGRYNEQFF. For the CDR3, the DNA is TGTGCCAGCGTACAGCGGGAGGGCCGCTACAATGAGCAGTTCTTC.

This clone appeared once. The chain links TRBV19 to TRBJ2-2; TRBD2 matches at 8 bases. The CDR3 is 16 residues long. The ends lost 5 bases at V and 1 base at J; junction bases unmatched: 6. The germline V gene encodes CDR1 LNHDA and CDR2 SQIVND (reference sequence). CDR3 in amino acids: CASSGGTRGNTGELFF. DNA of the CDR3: TGTGCCAGTAGTGGTGGGACTAGGGGGAACACCGGGGAGCTGTTTTTT.